This entry concerns a single T cell receptor (beta chain). This same CDR3 is encoded by further DNA sequences in the sample. The CDR3 runs to 12 residues. Germline CDR1 and CDR2: GTSNPN and SVGIG (reference sequence). Trimming cost V 5 bases and J 2 bases, with 10 bases left between them. Assay: immunoSEQ multiplex PCR; the TCRdb copy retains only in-frame clones and omits some. The data contain 250,000 to 300,000 clones, around four fifths of them singletons. This entry is derived from a study of blood T cell repertoires in COVID-19. The rearrangement joins TRBV30 to TRBJ2-7; D may be TRBD2 (5 bases). The clonotype was recovered from a man aged 55-75 years who had recovered from COVID-19. Specimen: peripheral blood. The chain's CDR3 is CAWSTGTYEQYF. CDR3 DNA sequence: TGTGCCTGGTCGACCGGGACCTACGAGCAGTACTTC.